The 18 T cell receptor beta chains below were found in one sample sequenced in a study of regulatory T cells in long-lasting Graves disease. Time point given: newly diagnosed GD, antithyroid drugs for less than 3 months. Extracted RNA from PBMCs served as the source of the TCR library. For TCR beta, libraries came from iRepertoire HTBI primers and Arm-PCR of CDR3 regions. TCRdb ran MiXCR on the multiplex PCR reads and lists one entry per CDR3 protein. The data show roughly 420,000 distinct CDR3 sequences, with around 15% seen just once and about 23% held by the top ten. This same sample was also taken into another study, of T cells in Graves' hyperthyroidism and ophthalmopathy.

Source: peripheral blood mononuclear cells (PBMCs), taken at new diagnosis, from a patient treated with antithyroid drugs. These receptors originate from a woman aged 18-29 years with Graves disease.

This clonotype was seen a handful of times. The chain is built from TRBV28 and TRBJ1-2; 9 nucleotides agree with TRBD1. Losses at the gene ends were 6 bases for V and 5 bases for J; bases not matched to a gene: 10. The CDR3 is made up of 15 amino acids. In germline, CDR1 is MDHEN, CDR2 SYDVKM. This CDR3 reads CASSKKGQGIYGYTF. CDR3 DNA: TGTGCCAGCAGCAAAAAGGGACAGGGAATATATGGCTACACCTTC.

The sample holds many counts of this clonotype. This chain links TRBV2 with TRBJ2-7; tentative D call: TRBD1 (5 bases). The germline V gene has CDR1 SNHLY and CDR2 FYNNEI. V was clipped by 8 bases and J by 5 bases, with 16 bases between them. This CDR3 has 13 residues. CDR3: CASGPRGRDEQYF. The CDR3 DNA sequence: TGTGCCAGCGGCCCTAGGGGTAGGGACGAGCAGTACTTC.

The chain employs TRBV28 and TRBJ2-7, with 12 bases that match TRBD2. The CDR3 covers 18 residues. The V segment lost 7 bases and the J segment 2 bases; nucleotides outside the gene matches: 15. In germline, CDR1 is MDHEN, CDR2 SYDVKM. The CDR3 is CASTRGGLAGRITYEQYF. Here the CDR3 DNA reads TGTGCCAGCACACGAGGGGGACTAGCGGGCCGAATTACCTACGAGCAGTACTTC.

The chain combines TRBV4-1 with TRBJ1-6, with unresolved D. CDR1 is MGHRA, CDR2 YSYEKL, per germline. The V end was cut by 0 bases, the J end by 9 bases, with 12 bases between. The CDR3 has 15 amino acids. The CDR3 nucleotides read TGCGCCAGCAGCCAAGACGCGGGGTTTGGTTCACCCCTCCACTTT. It yields the protein CASSQDAGFGSPLHF.

A few counts support this clonotype. The V and J genes are TRBV20-1 and TRBJ1-5; no reliable D call. The V and J ends lost 3 bases and 4 bases respectively, with 19 bases between them. Germline CDR1 is DFQATT and CDR2 is SNEGSKA (reference sequence). The CDR3 loop spans 16 amino acids. CDR3: CSASKSFEVGNQPQHF. The CDR3 DNA follows: TGCAGTGCTAGTAAGTCCTTTGAAGTGGGGAATCAGCCCCAGCATTTT.

The rearrangement links TRBV7-6 to TRBJ2-3, with TRBD1 identical over 9 bases. J gave up 3 bases and V 4 bases, and 11 bases lay outside the gene matches. This CDR3 region has 17 residues. Germline V gene sequence: CDR1 SGHVS, CDR2 FNYEAQ. CDR3 sequence reads: CASSSRPWTGVTDTQYF. The CDR3 DNA sequence: TGTGCCAGCAGCTCCCGCCCCTGGACAGGGGTAACAGATACGCAGTATTTT. The full variable domain, completed using reference TRBV7-6 and TRBJ2-3, is GAGVSQSPRYKVTKRGQDVALRCDPISGHVSLYWYRQALGQGPEFLTYFNYEAQQDKSGLPNDRFSAERPEGSISTLTIQRTEQRDSAMYRCASSSRPWTGVTDTQYFGPGTRLTVL.

The sample holds many counts of this clonotype. The chain couples TRBV7-2 to TRBJ2-3; D not certain. The germline V and J ends were trimmed by 5 bases and 2 bases, with 14 bases remaining between them. CDR3 length: 15 amino acids. CDR1 and CDR2 (germline): SGHTA, FQGNSA. For the CDR3, the DNA is TGTGCCAGCAGCCCCGCCGGGTTACACACAGATACGCAGTATTTT. Translating it yields CASSPAGLHTDTQYF.

This clonotype was seen many times. The chain has TRBV28 and TRBJ2-1, with 8 bases identical to TRBD1. Germline V gene sequence: CDR1 MDHEN, CDR2 SYDVKM. This CDR3 contains 18 residues. Unmatched junction bases numbered 17, after V lost 4 bases and J lost 6 bases. CDR3 sequence reads: CASSSHEGRGLIGNEQFF. DNA of the CDR3: TGTGCCAGCAGTTCCCACGAGGGCAGGGGGCTAATAGGCAATGAGCAGTTCTTC.

This clonotype showed up many times. The chain uses TRBV11-2 and TRBJ1-2; D remains unclear. Germline CDR1 and CDR2: SGHAT and FQNNGV. Trimming pared 7 bases from V and 8 bases from J, leaving 20 bases between. The CDR3 covers 14 residues. CDR3 nucleotide sequence: TGTGCCAGCATCAGCTTACGGGGTTCGGACGGCTACACCTTC. This codes for CASISLRGSDGYTF.

Many counts were recorded for this clonotype. Sequence at one end of the junction differs from germline and may be a read error. The V gene is TRBV7-7, the J gene TRBJ2-1; possibly TRBD1 or TRBD2 for D (5 bases each). The CDR3 has 12 residues. Germline CDR1 reads SSHAT; CDR2 reads FNYEAQ (reference sequence). The CDR3 DNA follows: TGTGCTAGCAGCTCCGGGACGGGGGAGCAGTTCTTC. Protein: CASSSGTGEQFF. The full variable domain, completed using reference TRBV7-7 and TRBJ2-1, is GAGVSQSPRYKVTKRGQDVTLRCDPISSHATLYWYQQALGQGPEFLTYFNYEAQPDKSGLPSDRFSAERPEGSISTLTIQRTEQRDSAMYRCASSSGTGEQFFGPGTRLTVL.

This clonotype was seen ten or more times. The chain is built from TRBV6-5 and TRBJ1-1, with D unresolved. Germline-derived CDR1 and CDR2 are MNHEY and SVGAGI. The CDR3 contains 15 residues. The V end lost 0 bases, the J end lost 0 bases, and 8 bases lay between the germline ends. The CDR3 DNA sequence: TGTGCCAGCAGTTACTCGGCAGCTATGAACACTGAAGCTTTCTTT. It specifies CASSYSAAMNTEAFF.

The chain uses TRBV4-1 and TRBJ2-3, with D hard to call. Deletions cut 4 bases from V and 7 bases from J, with 6 bases between. This CDR3 region has 11 residues. Germline-derived CDR1 and CDR2 are MGHRA and YSYEKL. CDR3 in amino acids: CASSREYTQYF. CDR3 DNA: TGCGCCAGCAGCCGTGAATATACGCAGTATTTT.

In its sample, this clonotype was seen many times. The chain is built from TRBV28 and TRBJ2-5; the D gene is possibly TRBD2 (6 bases). Trimming shortened V by 4 bases and J by 5 bases, and 17 bases separated the two germline ends. Germline values: CDR1 MDHEN, CDR2 SYDVKM. This CDR3 contains 15 residues. The CDR3 loop reads CASSSPGGKGETQYF. Written as DNA, the CDR3 is TGTGCCAGCAGTTCCCCCGGCGGGAAAGGGGAGACCCAGTACTTC.

This clonotype was observed at least ten times. V is TRBV7-2 and J is TRBJ1-5, with D uncertain. Germline V CDR1 and CDR2: SGHTA, FQGNSA. The germline V and J ends were trimmed by 5 bases and 3 bases, with 11 bases remaining between them. This CDR3 region has 14 residues. The CDR3 region has the DNA TGTGCCAGCAGCCTAACAGAATTCAATCAGCCCCAGCATTTT. It translates to CASSLTEFNQPQHF.

The table lists this clonotype with many counts. The chain links TRBV20-1 to TRBJ2-2; 10 nucleotides line up with TRBD2. With 5 bases clipped from V and 4 bases from J, the junction kept 4 bases outside the gene matches. The CDR3 extends over 14 amino acids. Germline CDR1 DFQATT, CDR2 SNEGSKA (reference sequence). CDR3 nucleotide sequence: TGCAGTGCTCCGGGACTAGCGTCCACCGGGGAGCTGTTTTTT. Encoded protein: CSAPGLASTGELFF.

This clonotype was found a few times. The chain joins TRBV9 to TRBJ1-1; D is unresolved. Germline CDR1 and CDR2: SGDLS and YYNGEE. V was pared by 0 bases and J by 6 bases, with 12 bases between. This CDR3 has 14 residues. CDR3 protein: CASSVGVGGSEAFF. The CDR3 DNA reads TGTGCCAGCAGCGTAGGGGTAGGAGGGTCTGAAGCTTTCTTT.

This clonotype was seen repeatedly, ten times or more. Here the CDR3 DNA reads TGTGCCAGCAGTTTAGCGGGAGTAGAAGATACGCAGTATTTT. Its translation: CASSLAGVEDTQYF. V usage is TRBV12-3 or TRBV12-4 and J usage is TRBJ2-3; D is possibly TRBD2 (5 bases). There are 14 residues in the CDR3. Trimming removed 0 bases from V and 5 bases from J, with 9 bases in between.

This clonotype was picked up many times. The chain carries TRBV6-2 or TRBV6-3 and TRBJ2-1; D is perhaps TRBD2 (6 bases). CDR1 is MNHEY, CDR2 SVGEGT, per germline. This CDR3 is built from 14 residues. V was cut by 8 bases and J by 0 bases, with 11 bases left in between. As DNA, the CDR3 is TGTGCCAGCGAGGGTAGCGGCTCCTACAATGAGCAGTTCTTC. Residues: CASEGSGSYNEQFF.